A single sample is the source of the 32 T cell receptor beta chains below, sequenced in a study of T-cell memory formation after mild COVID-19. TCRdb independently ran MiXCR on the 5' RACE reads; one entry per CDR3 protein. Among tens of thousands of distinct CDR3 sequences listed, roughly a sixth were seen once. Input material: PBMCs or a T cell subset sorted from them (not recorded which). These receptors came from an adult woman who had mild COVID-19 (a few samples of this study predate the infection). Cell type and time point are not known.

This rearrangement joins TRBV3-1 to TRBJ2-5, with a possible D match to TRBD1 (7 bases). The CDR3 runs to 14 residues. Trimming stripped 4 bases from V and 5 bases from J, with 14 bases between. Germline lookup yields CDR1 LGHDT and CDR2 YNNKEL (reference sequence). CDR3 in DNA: TGTGCCAGCAGCCCCAGGGGGGCGTGGGAGACCCAGTACTTC. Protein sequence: CASSPRGAWETQYF.

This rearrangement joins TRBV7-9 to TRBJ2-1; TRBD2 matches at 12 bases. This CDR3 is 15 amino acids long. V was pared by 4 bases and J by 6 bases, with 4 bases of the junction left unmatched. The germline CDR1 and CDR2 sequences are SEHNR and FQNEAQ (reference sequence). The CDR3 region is CASSSTGLAGNEQFF. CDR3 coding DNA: TGTGCCAGCAGCTCAACGGGACTAGCGGGCAATGAGCAGTTCTTC.

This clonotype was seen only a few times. In DNA form, the CDR3 reads TGTGCCAGCAGTTACTCGACTCCCTTAGCGGGAGGTGAGACAGATACGCAGTATTTT. Encoded protein: CASSYSTPLAGGETDTQYF. The chain links TRBV6-6 to TRBJ2-3; TRBD2 aligns across 10 bases. The length of the CDR3 is 19 residues. Germline V gene sequence: CDR1 MNHNY, CDR2 SVGAGI (reference sequence). V lost 0 bases and J lost 3; bases outside the gene matches: 12.

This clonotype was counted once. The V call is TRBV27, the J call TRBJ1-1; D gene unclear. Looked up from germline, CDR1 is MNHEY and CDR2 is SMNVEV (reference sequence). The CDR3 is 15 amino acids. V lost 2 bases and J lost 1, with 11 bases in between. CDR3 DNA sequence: TGTGCCAGCAGTTTAGTCCCCAGAGGGAACACTGAAGCTTTCTTT. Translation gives CASSLVPRGNTEAFF.

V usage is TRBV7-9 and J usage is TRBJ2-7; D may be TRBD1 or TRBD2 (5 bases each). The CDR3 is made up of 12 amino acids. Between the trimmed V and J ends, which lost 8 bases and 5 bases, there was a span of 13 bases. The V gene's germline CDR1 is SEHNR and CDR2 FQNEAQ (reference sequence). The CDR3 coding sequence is TGTGCCAGCGGCCTACTAGGGGACGAGCAGTACTTC. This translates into CASGLLGDEQYF.

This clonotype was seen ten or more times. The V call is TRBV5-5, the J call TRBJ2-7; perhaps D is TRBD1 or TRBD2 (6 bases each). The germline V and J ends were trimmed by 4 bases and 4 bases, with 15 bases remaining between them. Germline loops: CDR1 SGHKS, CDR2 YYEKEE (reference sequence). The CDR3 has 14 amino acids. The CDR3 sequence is CASSRTTGAYEQYF. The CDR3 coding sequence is TGTGCCAGCAGCCGTACGACGGGGGCGTACGAGCAGTACTTC.

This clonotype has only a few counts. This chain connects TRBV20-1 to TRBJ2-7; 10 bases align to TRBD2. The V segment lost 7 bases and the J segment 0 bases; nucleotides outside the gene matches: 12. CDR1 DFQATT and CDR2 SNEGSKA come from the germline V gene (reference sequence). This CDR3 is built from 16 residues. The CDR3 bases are TGCAGTGTCAGAGAGGGTCCTAGCGGGAGCTCCTACGAGCAGTACTTC. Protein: CSVREGPSGSSYEQYF.

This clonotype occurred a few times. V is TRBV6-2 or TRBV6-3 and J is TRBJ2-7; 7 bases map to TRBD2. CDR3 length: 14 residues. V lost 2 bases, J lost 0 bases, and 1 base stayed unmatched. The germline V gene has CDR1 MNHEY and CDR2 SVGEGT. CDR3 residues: CASSYREGSYEQYF. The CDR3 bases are TGTGCCAGCAGTTACAGGGAGGGCTCCTACGAGCAGTACTTC.

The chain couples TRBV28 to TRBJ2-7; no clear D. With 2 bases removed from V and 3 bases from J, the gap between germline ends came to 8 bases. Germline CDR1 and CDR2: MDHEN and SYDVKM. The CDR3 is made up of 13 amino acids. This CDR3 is CASSLREIYEQYF. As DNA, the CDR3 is TGTGCCAGCAGTTTACGCGAAATCTACGAGCAGTACTTC.

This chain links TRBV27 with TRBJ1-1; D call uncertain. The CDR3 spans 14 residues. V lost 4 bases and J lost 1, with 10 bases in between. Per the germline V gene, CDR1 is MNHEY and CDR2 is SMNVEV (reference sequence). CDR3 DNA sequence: TGTGCCAGCAGTTCATATACGGGGAACACTGAAGCTTTCTTT. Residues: CASSSYTGNTEAFF.

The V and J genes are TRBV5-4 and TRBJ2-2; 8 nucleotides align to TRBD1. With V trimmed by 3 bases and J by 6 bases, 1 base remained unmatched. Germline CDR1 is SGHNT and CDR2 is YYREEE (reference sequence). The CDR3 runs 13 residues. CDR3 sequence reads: CASSWTGPGELFF. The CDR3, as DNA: TGTGCCAGCAGCTGGACAGGGCCCGGGGAGCTGTTTTTT.

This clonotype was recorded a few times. Here the CDR3 DNA reads TGCAGTGCTAGACTTCCGGGACCGAGCTCCTACGAGCAGTACTTC. Its protein product is CSARLPGPSSYEQYF. This sequence joins TRBV20-1 and TRBJ2-7; D might be TRBD1 or TRBD2, each matching 5 bases. CDR3 length equals 15 residues. The V gene's germline CDR1 is DFQATT and CDR2 SNEGSKA (reference sequence). V was trimmed by 2 bases and J by 0 bases, leaving 14 bases between them.

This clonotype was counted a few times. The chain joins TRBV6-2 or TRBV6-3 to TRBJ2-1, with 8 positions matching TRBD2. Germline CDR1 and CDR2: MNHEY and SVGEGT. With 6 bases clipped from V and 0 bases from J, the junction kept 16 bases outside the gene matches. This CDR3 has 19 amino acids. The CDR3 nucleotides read TGTGCCAGCAGGGTCTCCGGGACTAGTTCCCGGGGCTCCTACAATGAGCAGTTCTTC. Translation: CASRVSGTSSRGSYNEQFF.

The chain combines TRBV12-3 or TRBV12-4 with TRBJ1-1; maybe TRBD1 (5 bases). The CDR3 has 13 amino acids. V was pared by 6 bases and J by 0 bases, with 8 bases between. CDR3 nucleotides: TGTGCCAGCAGGGACATATTGAACACTGAAGCTTTCTTT. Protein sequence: CASRDILNTEAFF.

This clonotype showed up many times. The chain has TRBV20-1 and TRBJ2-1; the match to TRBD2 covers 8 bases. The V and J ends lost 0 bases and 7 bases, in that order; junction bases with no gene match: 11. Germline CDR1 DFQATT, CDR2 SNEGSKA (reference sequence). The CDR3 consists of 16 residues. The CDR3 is CSARDWAAGGGNEQFF. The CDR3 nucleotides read TGCAGTGCTAGAGATTGGGCGGCGGGAGGAGGGAATGAGCAGTTCTTC.

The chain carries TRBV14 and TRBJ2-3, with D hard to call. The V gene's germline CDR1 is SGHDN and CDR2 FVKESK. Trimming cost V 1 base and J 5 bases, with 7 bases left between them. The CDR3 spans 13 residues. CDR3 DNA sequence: TGTGCCAGCAGCCAAGTTGAAGTAGATACGCAGTATTTT. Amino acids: CASSQVEVDTQYF. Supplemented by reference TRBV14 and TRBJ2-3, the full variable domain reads EAGVTQFPSHSVIEKGQTVTLRCDPISGHDNLYWYRRVMGKEIKFLLHFVKESKQDESGMPNNRFLAERTGGTYSTLKVQPAELEDSGVYFCASSQVEVDTQYFGPGTRLTVL.

The chain's CDR3 is CASGDRASYEQYF. DNA of the CDR3: TGTGCCAGCGGGGACAGGGCCTCCTACGAGCAGTACTTC. This chain connects TRBV12-3 or TRBV12-4 to TRBJ2-7, with TRBD1 matching 9 bases. The CDR3 has 13 amino acids. Losses at the gene ends were 8 bases for V and 0 bases for J; bases not matched to a gene: 2.

The CDR3 DNA reads as TGTGCCTGGATGGCGGGAGGGGAAACCGGGGAGCTGTTTTTT. As protein: CAWMAGGETGELFF. The V call is TRBV30, the J call TRBJ2-2; the match to TRBD2 covers 9 bases. V trimming: 4 bases; J trimming: 5 bases; junction bases outside the gene matches: 5. The CDR3 totals 14 residues. CDR1 and CDR2 (germline): GTSNPN, SVGIG (reference sequence).

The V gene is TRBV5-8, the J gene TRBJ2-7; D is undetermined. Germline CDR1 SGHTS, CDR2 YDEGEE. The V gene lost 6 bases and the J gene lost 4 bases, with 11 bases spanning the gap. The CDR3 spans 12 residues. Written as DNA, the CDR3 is TGTGCCAGCACCTACCCGGGTTACGAGCAGTACTTC. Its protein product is CASTYPGYEQYF. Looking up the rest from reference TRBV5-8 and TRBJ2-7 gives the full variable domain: EAGVTQSPTHLIKTRGQQATLRCSPISGHTSVYWYQQALGLGLQFLLWYDEGEERNRGNFPPRFSGRQFPNYSSELNVNALELEDSALYLCASTYPGYEQYFGPGTRLTVT.

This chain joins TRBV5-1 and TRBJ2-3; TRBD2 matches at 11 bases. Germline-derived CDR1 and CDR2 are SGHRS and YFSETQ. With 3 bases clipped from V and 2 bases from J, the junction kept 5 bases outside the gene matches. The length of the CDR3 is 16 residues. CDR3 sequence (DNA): TGCGCCAGCAGCTCGGGACTAGCGGAGCTCACAGATACGCAGTATTTT. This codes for CASSSGLAELTDTQYF.

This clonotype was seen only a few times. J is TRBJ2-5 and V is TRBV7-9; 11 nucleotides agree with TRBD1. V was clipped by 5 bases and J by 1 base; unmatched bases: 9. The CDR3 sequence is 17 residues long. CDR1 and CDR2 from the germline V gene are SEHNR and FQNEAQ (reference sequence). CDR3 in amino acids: CASSNRRTGGLQETQYF. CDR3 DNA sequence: TGTGCCAGCAGCAATCGGAGGACAGGGGGCCTCCAAGAGACCCAGTACTTC. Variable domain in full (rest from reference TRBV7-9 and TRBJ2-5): DTGVSQNPRHKITKRGQNVTFRCDPISEHNRLYWYRQTLGQGPEFLTYFQNEAQLEKSRLLSDRFSAERPKGSFSTLEIQRTEQGDSAMYLCASSNRRTGGLQETQYFGPGTRLLVL.

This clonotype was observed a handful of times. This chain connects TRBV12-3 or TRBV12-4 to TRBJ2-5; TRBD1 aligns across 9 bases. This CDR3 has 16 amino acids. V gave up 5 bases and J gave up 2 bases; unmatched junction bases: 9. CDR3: CASSPIHRGPQETQYF. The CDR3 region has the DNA TGTGCCAGCAGTCCCATTCACAGGGGGCCACAAGAGACCCAGTACTTC.

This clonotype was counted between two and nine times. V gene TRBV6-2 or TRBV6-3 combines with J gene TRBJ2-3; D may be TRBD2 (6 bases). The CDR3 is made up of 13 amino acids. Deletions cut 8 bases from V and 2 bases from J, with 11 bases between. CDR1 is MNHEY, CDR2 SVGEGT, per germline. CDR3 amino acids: CASDRGFTDTQYF. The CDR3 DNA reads TGTGCCAGCGATCGGGGGTTCACAGATACGCAGTATTTT.

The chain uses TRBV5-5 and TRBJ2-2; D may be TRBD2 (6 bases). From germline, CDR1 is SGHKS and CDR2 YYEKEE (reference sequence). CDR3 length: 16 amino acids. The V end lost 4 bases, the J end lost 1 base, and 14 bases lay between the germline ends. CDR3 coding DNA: TGTGCCAGCAGCCAACCGGGACTCCAGAACACCGGGGAGCTGTTTTTT. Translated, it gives CASSQPGLQNTGELFF.

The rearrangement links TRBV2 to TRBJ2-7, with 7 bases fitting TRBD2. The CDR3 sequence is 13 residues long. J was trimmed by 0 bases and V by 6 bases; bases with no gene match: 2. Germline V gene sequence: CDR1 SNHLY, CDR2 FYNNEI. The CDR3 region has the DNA TGTGCCAGCAGCCGGGACTACTCCTACGAGCAGTACTTC. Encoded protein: CASSRDYSYEQYF.

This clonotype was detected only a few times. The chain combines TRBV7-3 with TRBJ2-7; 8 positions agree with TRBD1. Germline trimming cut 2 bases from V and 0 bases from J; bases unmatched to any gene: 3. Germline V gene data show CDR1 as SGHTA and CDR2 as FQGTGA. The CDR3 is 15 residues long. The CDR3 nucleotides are TGTGCCAGCAGCTTAGGGACAGGCGGCTCCTACGAGCAGTACTTC. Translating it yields CASSLGTGGSYEQYF.

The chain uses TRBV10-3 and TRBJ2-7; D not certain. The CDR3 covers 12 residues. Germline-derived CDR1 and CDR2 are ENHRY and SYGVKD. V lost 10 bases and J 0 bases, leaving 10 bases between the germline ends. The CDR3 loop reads CATADLSYEQYF. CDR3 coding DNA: TGTGCCACGGCCGACCTCTCCTACGAGCAGTACTTC.

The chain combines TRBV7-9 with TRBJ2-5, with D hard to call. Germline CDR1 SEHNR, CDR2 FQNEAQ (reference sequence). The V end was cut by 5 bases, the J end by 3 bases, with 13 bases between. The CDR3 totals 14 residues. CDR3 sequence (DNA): TGTGCCAGCAGCGTCAGGCATTCCGAAGAGACCCAGTACTTC. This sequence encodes CASSVRHSEETQYF.

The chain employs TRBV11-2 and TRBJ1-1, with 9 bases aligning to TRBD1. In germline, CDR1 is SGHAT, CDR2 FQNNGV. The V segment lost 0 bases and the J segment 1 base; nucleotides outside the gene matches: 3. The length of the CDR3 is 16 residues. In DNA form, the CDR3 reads TGTGCCAGCAGCTTAGATCGGACAGGGGAGAACACTGAAGCTTTCTTT. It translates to CASSLDRTGENTEAFF.

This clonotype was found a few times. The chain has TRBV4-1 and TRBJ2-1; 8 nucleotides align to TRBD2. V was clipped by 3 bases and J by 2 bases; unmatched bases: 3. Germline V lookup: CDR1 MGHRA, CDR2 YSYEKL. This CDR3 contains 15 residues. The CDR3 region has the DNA TGCGCCAGCAGCCAGGGGCGGGGGGCCTACAATGAGCAGTTCTTC. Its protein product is CASSQGRGAYNEQFF.

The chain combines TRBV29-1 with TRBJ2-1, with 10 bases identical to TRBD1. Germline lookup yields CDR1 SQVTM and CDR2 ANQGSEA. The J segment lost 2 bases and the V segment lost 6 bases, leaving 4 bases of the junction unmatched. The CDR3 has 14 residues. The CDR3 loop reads CSVPGQGAYNEQFF. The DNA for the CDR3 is TGCAGCGTCCCTGGACAGGGGGCCTACAATGAGCAGTTCTTC.

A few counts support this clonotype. The CDR3 DNA is TGTGCCAGCAGCGTCCGACTAGCGGAGAACACCGGGGAGCTGTTTTTT. This gives the protein CASSVRLAENTGELFF. The V gene is TRBV11-3, the J gene TRBJ2-2, with 9 bases aligning to TRBD2. The germline V gene has CDR1 SGHNT and CDR2 YENEEA. This CDR3 is 16 amino acids long. V was clipped by 5 bases and J by 1 base; unmatched bases: 5.